This T cell receptor (beta chain) was captured by sequencing in a study of T cell clonotyping in hematopoietic cell transplantation (dated by TCRdb to about 2021). With respect to the entire study: A total of over 130 blood samples were gathered in the study from under 40 consecutive transplant recipients along with their related donors. Recruitment of patients was conducted between 2015 and January 2017, and follow-up was continued until late 2020 or death. Study-wide findings and limitations: Only a small fraction of recipient repertoires overlapped donor repertoires, with over 95% appearing de novo at the given depth. The sample size was limited, and CD4 and CD8 repertoire contributions could not be separated because cells were not sorted. After transplant, TCR diversity in recipients dropped, and pathologically expanded clonotypes increased progressively from day 30 to day 180. Inverse Simpson Index values from donors and from recipients before transplant predicted broader TCR repertoire diversity after transplant.

Notes on this clone: Its antigen is still unknown. No quality values exist for individual bases; no much larger clone is one base distant.

For TCR beta sequencing, blood samples came from the related transplant donors. Nuclei Lysis Solution was used to extract genomic DNA from fresh or cryopreserved unfractionated peripheral blood mononuclear cells. Taken from the germline V gene, the CDR1 and CDR2 loops are SGHRS and YFSETQ. V is pruned by 4 bases and J by 0 bases, leaving 11 bases of the junction without a gene match. Including the terminal cysteine and phenylalanine, the CDR3 comprises 17 residues. Just the 51-base CDR3 DNA is kept, in frame starting at base 1. With the immunoSEQ assay, which is a bias-controlled multiplex PCR relying on V- and J-specific primers, TCR beta CDR3 regions were amplified from genomic DNA. In a second PCR step, a proprietary barcode and Illumina adapter sequences were attached to the CDR3 amplicons. An Illumina MiSeq instrument was used for sequencing of the CDR3 libraries. In the authors' own workflow: immunoSEQ Analyzer 3.0 was used for export and quality control, with R Bioconductor and Immunarch used for downstream analyses. Only productive rearrangements within the normalized downsampled data set were used in the calculation of repertoire metrics. In the normalized cohort, a clonotype counted as pathologically expanded if the clonotype was larger than 5 templates. The Inverse Simpson Index served as the measure of repertoire diversity. To capture all clonotypes, CMV-specificity analyses were performed on the non-normalized data set. The immuneACCESS repertoire file appears here via TCRdb, limited to in-frame rearrangements. These files lack a portion of the clones; in checked studies, under half of the deficit traces to unresolved V genes, and the cause of the others is not known. For V, J and clone size, that table is used; D and trimming come from the DNA. This sample has around 37,000 clones in its table, and 95% of those were observed once. Roughly 0.9% of the sample belongs to the ten largest clones.

This receptor was identified in a man aged 30 to 39 in good health. Some clones in this sample may be carry-over from other donors' samples. The rearrangement combines TRBV5-1 with TRBJ1-1, with TRBD1 identical over 8 junction bases. Sequenced sample: peripheral blood mononuclear cells. The nucleotide sequence reads TGCGCCAGCAGCCGTGGGCAGGGGGCGATTCTGAACACTGAAGCTTTCTTT. It encodes CASSRGQGAILNTEAFF.